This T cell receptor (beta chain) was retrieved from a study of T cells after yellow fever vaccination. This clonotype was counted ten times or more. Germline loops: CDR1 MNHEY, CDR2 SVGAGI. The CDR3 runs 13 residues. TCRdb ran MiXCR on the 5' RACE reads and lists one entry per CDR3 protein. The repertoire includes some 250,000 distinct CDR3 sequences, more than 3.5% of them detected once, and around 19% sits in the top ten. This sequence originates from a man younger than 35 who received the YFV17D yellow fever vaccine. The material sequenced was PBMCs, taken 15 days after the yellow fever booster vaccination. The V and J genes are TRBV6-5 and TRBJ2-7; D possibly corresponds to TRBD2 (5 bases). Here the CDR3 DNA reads TGTGCGTGCTCGGGGTCCCCCTCCTACGAGCAGTACTTC. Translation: CACSGSPSYEQYF.